A single sample gave rise to the 15 T cell receptor beta chains below, sequenced in a study of T cells in Graves' hyperthyroidism and ophthalmopathy (dated by TCRdb to between 2018 and 2020). The library was obtained by multiplex PCR. TCRdb shows the sequencer as Illumina HiSeq 2000. The TCR beta CDR3 regions were amplified from RNA transcripts. The TCR CDR3 was subjected to a first round of RT-PCR using the HTBI primer set and the Qiagen OneStep RT-PCR kit. TCRdb trimmed the raw reads at Q25, called clones with MiXCR and kept productive beta chains. Identical CDR3 protein sequences are pooled into one entry, listed with their most common genes and DNA. The sample table records 400,000 to 600,000 distinct CDR3 sequences; roughly 15% of these occur just once. 25% to 30% of the sample is taken by the ten largest. Sequenced material: blood. Source of these receptors: a woman aged 25 to 45 with Graves' ophthalmopathy.

With regard to this clonotype: A clone one base away is much larger, so this may be a read error. The chain is built from TRBV28 and TRBJ2-1; tentatively, D is TRBD1 or TRBD2 (5 bases each). This CDR3 has 13 amino acids. Germline V gene lookup returns CDR1 MDHEN and CDR2 SYDVKM. For the CDR3, the DNA is TGTGCCGGCAGGGAAGCGGTAACCAATGAGCAGTTCTTC. Translation gives CAGREAVTNEQFF.

This clonotype was recorded a few times. V is TRBV9 and J is TRBJ1-1; a possible D gene is TRBD1 (5 bases). Trimming removed 4 bases at V and 0 bases at J, with 22 bases between. The CDR3 covers 18 residues. Germline-derived CDR1 and CDR2 are SGDLS and YYNGEE. The CDR3 DNA reads TGTGCCAGCAGCCCCTTTCATGGGGCTGGACTCATGAACACTGAAGCTTTCTTT. It encodes CASSPFHGAGLMNTEAFF.

In DNA form, the CDR3 reads TGTGCCAGCAGCTTACGGGGAGGTTTAGACCGTCTCGCCTATGGCTACACCTTC. Its protein product is CASSLRGGLDRLAYGYTF. This chain uses TRBV7-9 with TRBJ1-2; D is undetermined. The germline V gene has CDR1 SEHNR and CDR2 FQNEAQ (reference sequence). CDR3 length equals 18 residues. Trimming took 2 bases from V and 4 from J, leaving 23 bases between them. Variable domain in full (rest from reference TRBV7-9 and TRBJ1-2): DTGVSQNPRHKITKRGQNVTFRCDPISEHNRLYWYRQTLGQGPEFLTYFQNEAQLEKSRLLSDRFSAERPKGSFSTLEIQRTEQGDSAMYLCASSLRGGLDRLAYGYTFGSGTRLTVV.

The J gene is TRBJ2-7, the V gene TRBV13; weak D call: TRBD1 (6 bases). The CDR3 length is 16 residues. Trimming stripped 3 bases from V and 5 bases from J, with 20 bases between. Germline V lookup: CDR1 PRHDT, CDR2 FYEKMQ (reference sequence). CDR3 sequence: CASSFTLRDIFHEQYF. In nucleotides, the CDR3 is TGTGCCAGCAGCTTCACTCTCCGGGACATTTTCCACGAGCAGTACTTC.

V gene TRBV5-4 combines with J gene TRBJ2-7, with unresolved D. The CDR3 is 14 residues long. CDR1 and CDR2 (germline): SGHNT, YYREEE (reference sequence). Trimming took 5 bases from V and 2 from J, leaving 14 bases between them. The CDR3 reads CASSHYLPPYEQYF. The CDR3 DNA reads TGTGCCAGCAGTCACTACCTCCCCCCCTACGAGCAGTACTTC.

Many counts were recorded for this clonotype. The chain combines TRBV29-1 with TRBJ2-1; TRBD2 matches at 10 bases. Germline values: CDR1 SQVTM, CDR2 ANQGSEA. The ends lost 6 bases at V and 5 bases at J; junction bases unmatched: 7. The CDR3 has 14 amino acids. CDR3 bases: TGCAGCGTGGCGAGCGGGAGGGCCGACAATGAGCAGTTCTTC. It specifies CSVASGRADNEQFF.

The genes are TRBV10-3 and TRBJ1-6, with D hard to call. Trimming took off 2 bases at V and 6 bases at J, with 8 bases between the two ends. The germline CDR1 and CDR2 sequences are ENHRY and SYGVKD. CDR3 length: 14 residues. The CDR3 DNA sequence: TGTGCCATCAGTGAGGGACTGCGTAATTCACCCCTCCACTTT. Its translation is CAISEGLRNSPLHF.

This clonotype has only a few counts. A read error may produce the germline difference seen at one junction end. The chain employs TRBV4-2 and TRBJ2-1; D is uncertain. The CDR3 length is 11 residues. In germline, CDR1 is LGHNA, CDR2 YNFKEQ. The CDR3: CASSEENEQFF. CDR3 DNA: TGTGCCAGCAGCGAAGAGAATGAGCAGTTCTTC.

The chain recombines TRBV7-2 with TRBJ2-4; no firm D call. The CDR3 contains 15 residues. Germline V gene lookup returns CDR1 SGHTA and CDR2 FQGNSA. V lost 2 bases to trimming and J lost 0 bases, with 8 bases between them. DNA for the CDR3: TGTGCCAGCAGCTTACTGGGGTTAGCCAAAAACATTCAGTACTTC. Translated: CASSLLGLAKNIQYF. The full variable domain, completed using reference TRBV7-2 and TRBJ2-4, is GAGVSQSPSNKVTEKGKDVELRCDPISGHTALYWYRQSLGQGLEFLIYFQGNSAPDKSGLPSDRFSAERTGGSVSTLTIQRTQQEDSAVYLCASSLLGLAKNIQYFGAGTRLSVL.

The J gene is TRBJ2-3, the V gene TRBV9; perhaps TRBD1 as D (5 bases). CDR1 and CDR2 from the germline V gene are SGDLS and YYNGEE. V was cut by 4 bases and J by 1 base, with 13 bases left in between. The CDR3 spans 15 residues. The CDR3: CASSTYTRGTDTQYF. CDR3 nucleotide sequence: TGTGCCAGCAGCACATACACCAGGGGCACAGATACGCAGTATTTT.

The rearrangement links TRBV10-2 to TRBJ1-5; D is ambiguous. From germline, CDR1 is WSHSY and CDR2 SAAADI. Trimming removed 8 bases at V and 4 bases at J, with 18 bases between. The length of the CDR3 is 15 residues. The CDR3 DNA sequence: TGCGCCAGCTCACTTGAAGGGCGGTTGAATCAGCCCCAGCATTTT. This sequence encodes CASSLEGRLNQPQHF.

This clonotype was counted ten times or more. The chain recombines TRBV5-1 with TRBJ2-3, with D possibly being TRBD1 (6 bases). The CDR3 is 17 residues long. V was cut by 0 bases and J by 4 bases, with 18 bases left in between. Looked up from germline, CDR1 is SGHRS and CDR2 is YFSETQ. In nucleotides, the CDR3 is TGCGCCAGCAGCTTGGTAGGGGGAGTGGTTTTCGCAGATACGCAGTATTTT. The encoded protein is CASSLVGGVVFADTQYF.

This clonotype has ten or more counts. The rearrangement joins TRBV10-1 to TRBJ1-1; 10 bases match TRBD1. Germline assignment: CDR1 WNHNN and CDR2 SYGVQD (reference sequence). The V segment lost 6 bases and the J segment 0 bases; nucleotides outside the gene matches: 10. The CDR3 length is 17 residues. CDR3 amino acids: CASSMTGGLLMNTEAFF. CDR3 bases: TGCGCCAGCAGCATGACAGGGGGCCTACTCATGAACACTGAAGCTTTCTTT.

This clonotype was detected only a few times. The chain joins TRBV4-1 to TRBJ2-7; no clear D. V gave up 3 bases and J gave up 2 bases, with 8 bases separating them. The CDR3 consists of 13 residues. CDR1 is MGHRA, CDR2 YSYEKL, per germline. The CDR3 loop reads CASSQSDTYEQYF. CDR3 nucleotide sequence: TGCGCCAGCAGCCAGTCGGATACCTACGAGCAGTACTTC.

This clonotype showed up just a few times. The V and J genes are TRBV20-1 and TRBJ2-1, with D possibly being TRBD2 (6 bases). This CDR3 contains 13 residues. Germline-derived CDR1 and CDR2 are DFQATT and SNEGSKA (reference sequence). The V end lost 6 bases, the J end lost 10 bases, and 19 bases lay between the germline ends. This CDR3 is CSARSGSGGEQFF. The CDR3 nucleotides read TGCAGTGCCAGGTCCGGGAGTGGAGGAGAGCAGTTCTTC.